This T cell receptor (beta chain) comes out of a study of cytotoxic CD8 clonotypes in ibrutinib-treated CLL. Study-level information: In all, 10 to 11 patients were relapsed/refractory, about 15 were treatment-naive and approximately 17 were IGHV unmutated.

The V gene lost 4 bases and the J gene lost 1 base, with 15 bases spanning the gap. The CDR3 runs 16 residues. Germline V gives CDR1 MGHDK, CDR2 SYGVNS. Some clones are missing from TCRdb's copy, which holds only in-frame ones; the method was immunoSEQ multiplex PCR. The table shows over 30,000 clones, with approximately 67% occurring only once. The sample here was PBMCs, taken at disease progression, from a patient treated with ibrutinib. The clonotype comes from a human donor with chronic lymphocytic leukemia. The chain uses TRBV25-1 and TRBJ2-3; tentatively, D is TRBD1 or TRBD2 (5 bases each). The CDR3 DNA reads TGTGCCAGCAGTGCGGGAAGGACACTAGGCACAGATACGCAGTATTTT. As protein: CASSAGRTLGTDTQYF.